This T cell receptor beta chain derives from a study of T cell repertoires in cytomegalovirus infection. Across the whole study: Matching HLA type, along with CMV infection, was indicated by public TCR beta signatures. General study findings and limits: CMV-specific TCR beta clonotypes restricted by HLA-C were the ones dominating the ex vivo response. The cumulative frequency of public TCR beta families distinguished individuals who carried CMV together with the relevant HLA.

With 1 base clipped from V and 6 bases from J, the junction kept 8 bases outside the gene matches. The CDR3 is 16 amino acids. The germline gives CDR1 SGHTA, CDR2 FQGTGA. TCRdb redid the calling of the reads with MiXCR, one entry per CDR3 protein. The sample lists approximately 550,000 distinct CDR3 sequences, approximately 17% occurring once. About this clonotype: Its antigen is currently unknown.

This TCR was sampled from a human donor in good health (CMV status not recorded). Some clones in this sample may be carry-over from other donors' samples. The V and J genes are TRBV7-3 and TRBJ2-1; 8 nucleotides line up with TRBD1. The sample consisted of CD8+ T cells from PBMCs. CDR3 protein: CASSLKGDRLLNEQFF. The CDR3 region has the DNA TGTGCCAGCAGCTTAAAGGGGGACAGGTTACTCAATGAGCAGTTCTTC.